These 10 T cell receptor beta chains were sequenced from one sample in a study of blood T cell repertoires in COVID-19. Repertoires were generated with immunoSEQ multiplex PCR, while TCRdb's copy carries only in-frame clones and drops some. The sample shows a few hundred thousand clones, about 87% of them seen only once. The sample consisted of PBMCs or T cells enriched from blood (not recorded which). The origin of the receptors is a middle-aged man in a cohort exposed to, infected with or recovered from COVID-19 (not recorded which).

This chain uses TRBV7-2 with TRBJ2-2; the match to TRBD2 covers 9 bases. This CDR3 spans 16 amino acids. Germline V lookup: CDR1 SGHTA, CDR2 FQGNSA. With V trimmed by 5 bases and J by 4 bases, 8 bases remained unmatched. The chain's CDR3 is CASSPDSGSGTGELFF. DNA for the CDR3: TGTGCCAGCAGCCCCGATAGCGGGAGCGGCACCGGGGAGCTGTTTTTT.

This clone occurred a few times. This rearrangement joins TRBV2 to TRBJ2-2, with D possibly being TRBD2 (6 bases). The CDR3 contains 15 residues. CDR1 SNHLY and CDR2 FYNNEI come from the germline V gene. The V end lost 1 base, the J end lost 6 bases, and 12 bases lay between the germline ends. The CDR3 loop reads CASSEGDWVAGELFF. The CDR3 DNA follows: TGTGCCAGCAGTGAAGGGGACTGGGTGGCCGGGGAGCTGTTTTTT. Using reference TRBV2 and TRBJ2-2 for the parts outside the CDR3, the full variable domain is EPEVTQTPSHQVTQMGQEVILRCVPISNHLYFYWYRQILGQKVEFLVSFYNNEISEKSEIFDDQFSVERPDGSNFTLKIRSTKLEDSAMYFCASSEGDWVAGELFFGEGSRLTVL.

This clone was counted only a few times. The genes are TRBV5-1 and TRBJ1-1; D is possibly TRBD1 (6 bases). V was shortened by 0 bases and J by 5 bases, with 14 bases between the two germline ends. The length of the CDR3 is 15 residues. Germline lookup yields CDR1 SGHRS and CDR2 YFSETQ. CDR3: CASSLAPVQGTEAFF. The CDR3, as DNA: TGCGCCAGCAGCTTGGCCCCCGTCCAGGGGACTGAAGCTTTCTTT.

The chain uses TRBV7-9 and TRBJ1-1; D is undetermined. Germline CDR1 SEHNR, CDR2 FQNEAQ (reference sequence). V lost 4 bases to trimming and J lost 1 base, with 7 bases between them. CDR3 length: 13 residues. As DNA, the CDR3 is TGTGCCAGCAGCTGGAGGCAGAACACTGAAGCTTTCTTT. It is translated as CASSWRQNTEAFF.

The chain recombines TRBV5-1 with TRBJ2-7, with D perhaps matching TRBD1 (6 bases). Germline lookup yields CDR1 SGHRS and CDR2 YFSETQ. V was clipped by 5 bases and J by 7 bases, with 25 bases between them. CDR3 length equals 16 residues. The DNA of the CDR3 is TGCGCCAGCAGTTCCGGGACAAATTTAATTCCGGAAGAGCAGTACTTC. Protein: CASSSGTNLIPEEQYF.

Only a few counts were recorded for this clone. DNA for the CDR3: TGTGCCAGCAGGGATACTCAGGGGTCCTACGAGCAGTACTTC. Encoded protein: CASRDTQGSYEQYF. The chain links TRBV6-5 to TRBJ2-7; TRBD1 is a possible D gene (6 bases). Trimming took off 6 bases at V and 1 base at J, with 13 bases between the two ends. Looked up from germline, CDR1 is MNHEY and CDR2 is SVGAGI. The CDR3 is 14 residues long.

The chain combines TRBV18 with TRBJ2-4; 7 nucleotides agree with TRBD1. V gave up 1 base and J gave up 6 bases; unmatched junction bases: 6. CDR3 length: 15 amino acids. CDR1 and CDR2 (germline): KGHSH, LQKENI. As DNA, the CDR3 is TGTGCCAGCTCACCACGGGACAGAAATGGAAACATTCAGTACTTC. Its protein is CASSPRDRNGNIQYF.

The V and J genes are TRBV7-9 and TRBJ1-2; 7 bases are a match to TRBD1. V lost 2 bases to trimming and J lost 8 bases; unmatched junction nucleotides: 5. CDR1 and CDR2 from the germline V gene are SEHNR and FQNEAQ (reference sequence). The CDR3 spans 13 residues. CDR3 DNA: TGTGCCAGCAGCTTAAACGACAGGGCGGGCTACACCTTC. This encodes CASSLNDRAGYTF.

The chain joins TRBV29-1 to TRBJ2-1; 7 positions match TRBD2. V gave up 4 bases and J gave up 6 bases; unmatched junction bases: 3. The germline gives CDR1 SQVTM, CDR2 ANQGSEA. This CDR3 region has 12 residues. CDR3 amino acids: CSVVVAGNEQFF. The CDR3 bases are TGCAGCGTTGTCGTAGCGGGCAATGAGCAGTTCTTC.

The V gene is TRBV30, the J gene TRBJ1-5, with D maybe TRBD1 (5 bases). The germline V gene encodes CDR1 GTSNPN and CDR2 SVGIG (reference sequence). V gave up 3 bases and J gave up 3 bases, with 9 bases separating them. The CDR3 runs 13 residues. Here the CDR3 reads CAWSTRDNQPQHF. The CDR3 region has the DNA TGTGCCTGGAGCACCAGGGACAATCAGCCCCAGCATTTT.